This T cell receptor (beta chain) is drawn from a study of T-cell memory formation after mild COVID-19 (dated by TCRdb to about 2021). Concerning the study at large: TCR sequence clusters from the two donors were largely donor specific. Two young, previously healthy adult volunteers made up the cohort, one male and one female. In a couple of donors, T-cell clones that expanded and contracted after mild COVID-19 were followed by sequencing TCRalpha and TCRbeta repertoires longitudinally.

Points the paper makes about the study in general: Some responding clones were detected in pre-infection memory, suggesting pre-existing cross-reactive memory T cells joined the SARS-CoV-2 response. SARS-CoV-2 specificity was not confirmed for the second-wave clones peaking on day 37. Contracting CD4+ clones turned up mainly in the CM and EM memory subsets, whereas EMRA was where CD8+ clones were enriched. Only a couple of mild cases were covered in the study, and larger cohorts including severe cases with pre-infection samples were considered necessary. Balanced CD4/CD8 phenotypes were observed for clones contracting from day 15 to 85, whereas a bias towards CD4+ was observed for a second wave of clones expanding from day 15 to 37.

Trimming removed 0 bases from V and 4 bases from J, leaving 6 bases between the germline ends. Sequences SGHRS (CDR1) and YFSETQ (CDR2) are obtained from the germline V gene. The CDR3, cysteine through phenylalanine, is 13 amino acids long. Only the CDR3 part of the read is kept: 39 bases, read in frame from the first base. Instrument used: Illumina NovaSeq 6000. Using 5'RACE with constant-segment primers, TCRalpha and TCRbeta cDNA libraries were constructed, with sample barcodes and unique molecular identifiers added in the process. Trizol reagent was used to extract RNA from every sample. Libraries were amplified in two PCR steps, with a second sample barcode and Illumina TruSeq adapters added in the second step. Sequencing of the libraries was done on an Illumina NovaSeq, producing 2 x 150 bp paired-end reads. The paper's processing steps were these. The reads were demultiplexed and collapsed into UMI-guided consensus sequences using migec v1.2.7. Using mixcr v2.1.11, UMI consensuses were aligned to TRA and TRB V and J templates and then assembled into clonotypes. Clonotypes were classified as expanded or contracted when called significant by both edgeR and NoisET, with noise models trained on biological replicates. For edgeR calls, the thresholds were a false discovery rate-adjusted p below 0.01 and a log2 fold-change of 1. As an exploratory analysis of dynamics, PCA with hierarchical clustering was applied to max-normalized trajectories of the 1000 most abundant clonotypes. Separately sequenced CD4+ and CD8+ repertoires were used to assign the CD4 or CD8 phenotype of responding clones. The raw public reads went through TCRdb reprocessing: fastp at Q25, MiXCR clone calling, in-frame beta chains kept. A single entry per CDR3 protein holds the most common genes and DNA from its merged rows. None of the V and J calls come from the authors' own analysis; TCRdb made them. The sample table lists some 440,000 distinct CDR3 sequences, 20% to 30% of them with a count of one. About an eighth of the sample belongs to the ten largest clones.

PBMCs were isolated by Ficoll-Paque density gradient centrifugation. This clonotype was counted only a few times. Its specific antigen is unknown. Base qualities are not recorded, but no much larger clone differs from it by a single base. The specimen was PBMCs or a T cell subset sorted from them (not recorded which). The chain links TRBV5-1 with TRBJ2-3, with the D gene tentatively TRBD1 or TRBD2, based on 5 matching bases in each. The TCR comes from an adult woman who had mild COVID-19 (a few samples of this study predate the infection). The sample titles of this study are shuffled in the database, so cell type and time point are left out; the donor was told from shared clones. The encoded CDR3 is CASSLAGPDTQYF. The sequenced DNA is TGCGCCAGCAGCTTGGCGGGGCCAGATACGCAGTATTTT. Reference TRBV5-1 and TRBJ2-3 proteins supply the regions before and after the CDR3; the full variable domain is: KAGVTQTPRYLIKTRGQQVTLSCSPISGHRSVSWYQQTPGQGLQFLFEYFSETQRNKGNFPGRFSGRQFSNSRSEMNVSTLELGDSALYLCASSLAGPDTQYFGPGTRLTVL.